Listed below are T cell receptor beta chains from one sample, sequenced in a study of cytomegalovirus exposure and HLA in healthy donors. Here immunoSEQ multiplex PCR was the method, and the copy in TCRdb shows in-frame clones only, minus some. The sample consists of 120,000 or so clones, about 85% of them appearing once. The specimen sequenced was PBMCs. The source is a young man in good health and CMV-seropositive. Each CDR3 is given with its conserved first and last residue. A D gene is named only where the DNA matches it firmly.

cdr3_aa: CASSAGGSALDTQYF
cdr3_length: 15
j_call: TRBJ2-3
d_call: TRBD2
v_call: TRBV7-7

cdr3_aa: CASRTGEINEQFF
cdr3_length: 13
j_call: TRBJ2-1
d_call: TRBD1
v_call: TRBV6-6

cdr3_aa: CASSQDRRSNYGYTF
cdr3_length: 15
j_call: TRBJ1-2
d_call: -
v_call: TRBV4-1

cdr3_aa: CAISLVSGGRDTQYF
cdr3_length: 15
j_call: TRBJ2-3
d_call: TRBD2
v_call: TRBV10-3

cdr3_aa: CASSNIAGALTDTQYF
cdr3_length: 16
j_call: TRBJ2-3
d_call: TRBD2
v_call: TRBV7-6

cdr3_aa: CASSGTEGGGGTDTQYF
cdr3_length: 17
j_call: TRBJ2-3
d_call: TRBD2
v_call: TRBV11-3

cdr3_aa: CASSDTEAGGYTF
cdr3_length: 13
j_call: TRBJ1-2
d_call: -
v_call: TRBV6-4

cdr3_aa: CASSRQPLSLPYEQYF
cdr3_length: 16
j_call: TRBJ2-7
d_call: -
v_call: TRBV7-2

cdr3_aa: CASSLAGTGVNNSPLHF
cdr3_length: 17
j_call: TRBJ1-6
d_call: TRBD1
v_call: TRBV7-2

cdr3_aa: CASSPAGDISSYEQYF
cdr3_length: 16
j_call: TRBJ2-7
d_call: -
v_call: TRBV11-2

cdr3_aa: CASSDERWGSAGHEQYF
cdr3_length: 17
j_call: TRBJ2-7
d_call: -
v_call: TRBV10-1

cdr3_aa: CASSLWGQGASEKLFF
cdr3_length: 16
j_call: TRBJ1-4
d_call: TRBD1
v_call: TRBV28

cdr3_aa: CASNARAFSGELFF
cdr3_length: 14
j_call: TRBJ2-2
d_call: -
v_call: TRBV6-6

cdr3_aa: CASSNRQGGGTGELFF
cdr3_length: 16
j_call: TRBJ2-2
d_call: -
v_call: TRBV9

cdr3_aa: CASSQANRGSYNSPLHF
cdr3_length: 17
j_call: TRBJ1-6
d_call: TRBD1
v_call: TRBV4-2

cdr3_aa: CASSTASVSAGEYSYEQYF
cdr3_length: 19
j_call: TRBJ2-7
d_call: -
v_call: TRBV19

cdr3_aa: CASSSDSTGFDEQFF
cdr3_length: 15
j_call: TRBJ2-1
d_call: -
v_call: TRBV5-1

cdr3_aa: CASSIQRQDYGYTF
cdr3_length: 14
j_call: TRBJ1-2
d_call: -
v_call: TRBV19

cdr3_aa: CASSERGASGSSTDTQYF
cdr3_length: 18
j_call: TRBJ2-3
d_call: TRBD2
v_call: TRBV2

cdr3_aa: CASGLGGNTEAFF
cdr3_length: 13
j_call: TRBJ1-1
d_call: -
v_call: TRBV12-5

cdr3_aa: CASSHLFRGTDTQYF
cdr3_length: 15
j_call: TRBJ2-3
d_call: -
v_call: TRBV4-1

cdr3_aa: CASTLRTSLNTGELFF
cdr3_length: 16
j_call: TRBJ2-2
d_call: TRBD2
v_call: TRBV7-2

cdr3_aa: CASSVQGSHTEAFF
cdr3_length: 14
j_call: TRBJ1-1
d_call: -
v_call: TRBV2

cdr3_aa: CASRLKTGENNQPQHF
cdr3_length: 16
j_call: TRBJ1-5
d_call: TRBD1
v_call: TRBV6-6

cdr3_aa: CACYPRDRASPYTF
cdr3_length: 14
j_call: TRBJ1-2
d_call: TRBD1
v_call: TRBV30

cdr3_aa: CASSLRDATNEKLFF
cdr3_length: 15
j_call: TRBJ1-4
d_call: -
v_call: TRBV7-9

cdr3_aa: CATTGSGTDTQYF
cdr3_length: 13
j_call: TRBJ2-3
d_call: -
v_call: TRBV6-5

cdr3_aa: CASSVGTQYQETQYF
cdr3_length: 15
j_call: TRBJ2-5
d_call: -
v_call: TRBV9

cdr3_aa: CASSQETGMTDTQYF
cdr3_length: 15
j_call: TRBJ2-3
d_call: TRBD1
v_call: TRBV4-2

cdr3_aa: CATSIAGGGAEKLFF
cdr3_length: 15
j_call: TRBJ1-4
d_call: -
v_call: TRBV15

cdr3_aa: CASYTGRQTLNSPLHF
cdr3_length: 16
j_call: TRBJ1-6
d_call: -
v_call: TRBV28

cdr3_aa: CASSHRGKGYGYTF
cdr3_length: 14
j_call: TRBJ1-2
d_call: -
v_call: TRBV19

cdr3_aa: CASSLETTGNEQFF
cdr3_length: 14
j_call: TRBJ2-1
d_call: -
v_call: TRBV5-1

cdr3_aa: CAWSKGTGFTGELFF
cdr3_length: 15
j_call: TRBJ2-2
d_call: TRBD1
v_call: TRBV30

cdr3_aa: CAISEADRRSPLHF
cdr3_length: 14
j_call: TRBJ1-6
d_call: -
v_call: TRBV10-3

cdr3_aa: CATSSGGGTGGPNTEAFF
cdr3_length: 18
j_call: TRBJ1-1
d_call: TRBD1
v_call: TRBV15

cdr3_aa: CASSSDNEQFF
cdr3_length: 11
j_call: TRBJ2-1
d_call: -
v_call: TRBV11-3

cdr3_aa: CASGFSVGGDNEQFF
cdr3_length: 15
j_call: TRBJ2-1
d_call: -
v_call: TRBV12-5

cdr3_aa: CASSSEQGASGTNEKLFF
cdr3_length: 18
j_call: TRBJ1-4
d_call: TRBD1
v_call: TRBV5-4

cdr3_aa: CASSQDRGLGYEQYF
cdr3_length: 15
j_call: -
d_call: -
v_call: TRBV4-3